This is a list of T cell receptor beta chains from one sample in a study of early T cells in non-severe SARS-CoV-2 infection. One entry per CDR3 protein, called by TCRdb with MiXCR from the 5' RACE reads. The table records under 85,000 distinct CDR3 sequences, 9.5% to 15% of them present only once. The specimen was whole blood, collected at baseline. These receptors all stem from an adult who was a healthcare worker with PCR-confirmed SARS-CoV-2 infection or an uninfected control (not recorded which). The donor label of this sample is uncertain. Both conserved end residues are part of each CDR3. The D gene is left open where the match is weak. Clone size is given for some rows only: seen once, a few or many times, or a class if the clone is expanded.

V,size,J,D,DNA,CDR3
TRBV20-1,many,TRBJ2-7,-,TGCAGTGCTAGAGCTGACACCGCTCGGTACGAGCAGTACTTC,CSARADTARYEQYF
TRBV12-3/TRBV12-4,-,TRBJ2-2,-,TGTGCCAGCAGCTTAGACACGGGCACCGGGGAGCTGTTTTTT,CASSLDTGTGELFF
TRBV7-2,-,TRBJ2-1,TRBD2,TGTGCCAGCAGCTCGGCTAGCGGGGCATACAATGAGCAGTTCTTC,CASSSASGAYNEQFF
TRBV10-3,-,TRBJ2-4,TRBD1,TGTGCCATCAGTGAGCCCGGGACAGAAAACATTCAGTACTTC,CAISEPGTENIQYF
TRBV12-3/TRBV12-4,few,TRBJ2-5,TRBD2,TGTGCCAGCAGTCTCGGACTAGCGGGAGGACAAGAGACCCAGTACTTC,CASSLGLAGGQETQYF
TRBV12-5,many,TRBJ2-5,TRBD2,TGTGCTACCCTTCCGGGAGGGCAGGAGACCCAGTACTTC,CATLPGGQETQYF
TRBV10-3,many,TRBJ1-1,-,TGTGCCATCAGTGATATGAACACTGAAGCTTTCTTT,CAISDMNTEAFF
TRBV20-1,-,TRBJ2-1,TRBD2,TGCAGTGCTAGACTCAGCGGGAGGGCTGAGCAGTTCTTC,CSARLSGRAEQFF
TRBV7-2,few,TRBJ2-3,TRBD2,TGTGCCAGCAGCTTAATATTACTAGCGGGGGGCACAGATACGCAGTATTTT,CASSLILLAGGTDTQYF
TRBV12-3/TRBV12-4,few,TRBJ1-6,-,TGTGCCAGCAGTTTAGGGCAGCGGAATTCACCCCTCCACTTT,CASSLGQRNSPLHF
TRBV18,few,TRBJ2-7,-,TGTGCCAGCTCACCAGGGAACTCCTACGAGCAGTACTTC,CASSPGNSYEQYF
TRBV10-3,-,TRBJ1-4,-,TGTGCCACAGCTCCTCCGTGGGAAAAACTGTTTTTT,CATAPPWEKLFF
TRBV29-1,few,TRBJ1-2,-,TGCAGCGTTGGATTCGGGGGGGCTTTCAACTATGGCTACACCTTC,CSVGFGGAFNYGYTF
TRBV7-9,-,TRBJ2-7,TRBD2,TGTGCCAGCAGCTTAGTCCGCCCAAGCGGGGGCTCCTACGAGCAGTACTTC,CASSLVRPSGGSYEQYF
TRBV7-8,few,TRBJ2-3,TRBD2,TGTGCCAGCAGCTTGGTGATAGCGGGATATACGCAGTATTTT,CASSLVIAGYTQYF
TRBV11-1,-,TRBJ1-6,TRBD1,TGTGCCAGCAGTGGGACAGTGAATTCACCCCTCCACTTT,CASSGTVNSPLHF
TRBV27,few,TRBJ2-7,-,TGTGCCAGCAGTCCCTCGGTCGGACCCTACGAGCAGTACTTC,CASSPSVGPYEQYF
TRBV6-5,many,TRBJ1-2,TRBD1,TGTGCCAGCAGTTCCCTCCGACAGGGGAAGAAGGCCAACTATGGCTACACCTTC,CASSSLRQGKKANYGYTF
TRBV6-5,few,TRBJ2-3,-,TGTGCCAGCAGTTCGGGACTCGGCACAGATACGCAGTATTTT,CASSSGLGTDTQYF
TRBV7-2,few,TRBJ1-2,-,TGTGCCAGCAGCTTAGGAGGTTCTAACTATGGCTACACCTTC,CASSLGGSNYGYTF
TRBV11-2,-,TRBJ2-1,TRBD2,TGTGCCAGCAGCCCGATCGGGACTAGCGGGGGGGCAAATGAGCAGTTCTTC,CASSPIGTSGGANEQFF
TRBV12-3/TRBV12-4,few,TRBJ1-2,TRBD1,TGTGCCAGCAGTTGGGGACAGGGTGACTATGGCTACACCTTC,CASSWGQGDYGYTF
TRBV2,-,TRBJ1-6,-,TGTGCCAGCAGTGAGAACAACTCACCCCTCCACTTT,CASSENNSPLHF
TRBV19,many,TRBJ2-2,-,TGTGCCAGTAGAACTCACCCCGGGGAGCTGTTTTTT,CASRTHPGELFF
TRBV5-1,-,TRBJ2-3,TRBD1,TGCGCCAGCAGCCATAGCCCCGGGACAGGCAGCACAGATACGCAGTATTTT,CASSHSPGTGSTDTQYF
TRBV9,many,TRBJ2-3,TRBD2,TGTGCCAGCAGCGCCCCTGCGACTAGCGGGGGGGCCCTAAGCACAGATACGCAGTATTTT,CASSAPATSGGALSTDTQYF
TRBV7-7,many,TRBJ2-7,-,TGTGCCAGCAGCCCCCAGTTGGCGCGAGAGCAGTACTTC,CASSPQLAREQYF
TRBV20-1,many,TRBJ2-7,-,TGCAGTGCTAGTTCGCAGGGGAGGGTCGAGCAGTACTTC,CSASSQGRVEQYF
TRBV5-4,-,TRBJ1-6,-,TGTGCCAGCAGCTTGGACGGGGACAATTCACCCCTCCACTTT,CASSLDGDNSPLHF
TRBV7-3,many,TRBJ2-5,-,TGTGCCAGCAGCTTATCTGAGATTGGCGAGACCCAGTACTTC,CASSLSEIGETQYF
TRBV13,-,TRBJ2-3,-,TGTGCCAGCAGGGCAGGGGCCAACCCAGATACGCAGTATTTT,CASRAGANPDTQYF
TRBV12-3/TRBV12-4,many,TRBJ1-5,-,TGTGCCAGCAGTTTAGACAGCTATAGCAATCAGCCCCAGCATTTT,CASSLDSYSNQPQHF
TRBV7-8,-,TRBJ2-7,-,TGTGCCAGAAGCCTAAGAGCCGGCGAGTACGAGCAGTACTTC,CARSLRAGEYEQYF
TRBV7-2,-,TRBJ2-7,TRBD2,TGTGCCAGCAGCTTAGCGATTAGCGGGGGGGCTGGATTTGAGCAGTACTTC,CASSLAISGGAGFEQYF
TRBV10-3,many,TRBJ2-1,TRBD2,TGTGCCATCCATCCAGGACTAGCGGGGGGTGTCAATGAGCAGTTCTTC,CAIHPGLAGGVNEQFF
TRBV6-5,many,TRBJ2-5,-,TGTGCCAGCACAGGCGGTGTGACCCAGTACTTC,CASTGGVTQYF
TRBV10-3,many,TRBJ2-1,-,TGTGCCATCAGTGATTCCGGGGCGAGCTCCTACAATGAGCAGTTCTTC,CAISDSGASSYNEQFF
TRBV25-1,few,TRBJ2-5,-,TGTGCCAGCAGTGCCCCGTCGGCACGCGGGACCCAGTACTTC,CASSAPSARGTQYF
TRBV14,few,TRBJ2-5,-,TGTGCCAGCAGCCCCCGAGAAGAAGAGACCCAGTACTTC,CASSPREEETQYF
TRBV30,many,TRBJ1-6,-,TGTGCCTGGAGTGAGTTGTATAATTCACCCCTCCACTTT,CAWSELYNSPLHF
TRBV7-9,many,TRBJ1-1,-,TGTGCCCGGACAAGGAAGTTCTCAACGATGAACACTGAAGCTTTCTTT,CARTRKFSTMNTEAFF
TRBV2,many,TRBJ2-3,-,TGTGCCAGCCTAAGGGGGTCGGGGCGGCGAGATACGCAGTATTTT,CASLRGSGRRDTQYF
TRBV6-1,-,TRBJ2-4,-,TGTGCCAGCATGATAGGGACCGACATTCAGTACTTC,CASMIGTDIQYF
TRBV7-2,many,TRBJ2-1,TRBD2,TGTGCCAGCAAGGTGAGAGCGGGAAACAATGAGCAGTTCTTC,CASKVRAGNNEQFF
TRBV27,many,TRBJ1-5,-,TGTGCCAGCAGTACAGGGAGTATTCAGCCCCAGCATTTT,CASSTGSIQPQHF
TRBV5-1,once,TRBJ2-1,TRBD2,TGCGCCAGCAGCCCCACCCCACTAGCGGGGGGGATTTTGGTTGTGAAGCAGTTCTTC,CASSPTPLAGGILVVKQFF
TRBV12-3/TRBV12-4,many,TRBJ2-1,-,TGTGCCAGCAGCCCCCGGCGACTGTACAATGAGCAGTTCTTC,CASSPRRLYNEQFF
TRBV24-1,-,TRBJ2-1,-,TGTGCCACCAGTGATTCGCTTACAGTACCCCATGAGCAGTTCTTC,CATSDSLTVPHEQFF
TRBV6-2/TRBV6-3,-,TRBJ2-7,-,TGTGCCAGCAACGAACCGGGGTACGAGCAGTACTTC,CASNEPGYEQYF
TRBV13,-,TRBJ2-7,TRBD2,TGTGCCAGCAGCTCGGGACTAGCGGTCACTCCCTACGAGCAGTACTTC,CASSSGLAVTPYEQYF
TRBV3-1,-,TRBJ2-3,TRBD2,TGTGCCAGCAGCCAGACTAGCGGGAGTGTGGATACGCAGTATTTT,CASSQTSGSVDTQYF